The following is a T cell receptor beta chain sequence with its context. Its target is not known. Assay: immunoSEQ multiplex PCR; the TCRdb copy retains only in-frame clones and omits some. The repertoire holds fewer than 95,000 clones, 86% seen once, with less than 2% in the top ten. This specimen comes from a study of T cell repertoires and HLA-DP antigens. Study context: In vitro CD4+ alloreactivity was against HeLa-presented HLA-DP.

The CDR3 spans 15 residues. V lost 0 bases and J lost 6; bases outside the gene matches: 6. The germline V gene has CDR1 SGHRS and CDR2 YFSETQ. The sample consisted of CD4+ T cells from PBMCs. The chain carries TRBV5-1 and TRBJ2-7; 10 bases match TRBD2. The receptor's source is a man aged 50 or older in good health and CMV-seronegative. CDR3: CASSLGGTSVSEQYF. CDR3 DNA sequence: TGCGCCAGCAGCTTGGGTGGGACTAGCGTCTCCGAGCAGTACTTC.